The 25 T cell receptor beta chains below all came from one sample that was sequenced in a study of T cell repertoires in cytomegalovirus infection. TCRdb re-called the reads through MiXCR, storing one row per CDR3 protein. The repertoire holds under 350,000 distinct CDR3 sequences, about a tenth seen once, with around 2.6% in the top ten. The source material was PBMCs. These receptors were taken from a human donor in good health (CMV status not recorded). Some clones in this sample may be carry-over from other donors' samples.

This clonotype was seen ten or more times. The chain uses TRBV20-1 and TRBJ2-5; D is undetermined. This CDR3 region has 13 residues. V dropped 2 bases and J dropped 2 bases, with 9 bases sitting between them. Looked up from germline, CDR1 is DFQATT and CDR2 is SNEGSKA (reference sequence). CDR3 nucleotides: TGCAGTGCTAGACGGCTAACTCAAGAGACCCAGTACTTC. Its protein is CSARRLTQETQYF.

In its sample, this clonotype was seen a few times. The chain employs TRBV10-3 and TRBJ2-7; TRBD1 aligns across 7 bases. This CDR3 contains 13 residues. Per germline, CDR1 ENHRY and CDR2 SYGVKD. The V gene end was trimmed by 6 bases and the J gene end by 3 bases; junction bases not matched to a gene: 5. The CDR3 coding sequence is TGTGCCATCAGGAGAACAGGGGACTACGAGCAGTACGTC. Residues: CAIRRTGDYEQYV.

This clonotype was observed at least ten times. V and J are TRBV7-2 and TRBJ2-1; TRBD2 matches at 10 bases. The CDR3 contains 16 residues. Germline V gene data show CDR1 as SGHTA and CDR2 as FQGNSA. Losses at the gene ends were 1 base for V and 7 bases for J; bases not matched to a gene: 7. The CDR3 reads CASSLGLAGARNEQFF. CDR3 nucleotides: TGTGCCAGCAGCTTAGGGCTAGCGGGGGCTAGAAATGAGCAGTTCTTC.

The V call is TRBV5-1, the J call TRBJ2-2; D perhaps matches TRBD2 (5 bases). The length of the CDR3 is 17 residues. CDR1 is SGHRS, CDR2 YFSETQ, per germline. The V and J ends lost 4 bases and 1 base respectively, with 17 bases between them. This CDR3 reads CASSHGRGSENTGELFF. The DNA of the CDR3 is TGCGCCAGCAGCCACGGACGGGGAAGCGAGAACACCGGGGAGCTGTTTTTT.

The rearrangement uses TRBV6-2 or TRBV6-3 and TRBJ1-3; D is perhaps TRBD1 (5 bases). The CDR3 length is 17 residues. Between the trimmed V and J ends, which lost 2 bases and 4 bases, there was a span of 18 bases. Germline assignment: CDR1 MNHEY and CDR2 SVGEGT. CDR3 residues: CASSYVQGRSSGNTIYF. CDR3 nucleotide sequence: TGTGCCAGCAGTTACGTCCAGGGAAGGTCGTCGGGAAACACCATATATTTT.

This clonotype was seen at least ten times. The CDR3 coding sequence is TGTGCCAGCAGGGGGCCCGGGACAGACTCAAGTGCTTTCTTT. It codes for CASRGPGTDSSAFF. The chain is built from TRBV7-8 and TRBJ1-1; 7 bases fit TRBD1. From germline, CDR1 is SGHVS and CDR2 FQNEAQ. CDR3 length: 14 amino acids. V was clipped by 6 bases and J by 11 bases; unmatched bases: 15.

This clonotype showed up many times. The chain joins TRBV28 to TRBJ1-5, with TRBD1 as a possible D gene (6 bases). CDR1 MDHEN and CDR2 SYDVKM come from the germline V gene. The CDR3 contains 15 residues. Trimming stripped 6 bases from V and 0 bases from J, with 12 bases between. In nucleotides, the CDR3 is TGTGCCAGCAGCCGTCCAGGGGTTAGCAATCAGCCCCAGCATTTT. It encodes CASSRPGVSNQPQHF.

This sequence joins TRBV12-3 or TRBV12-4 and TRBJ2-7; D ambiguous. With 4 bases removed from V and 4 bases from J, the gap between germline ends came to 17 bases. This CDR3 contains 15 residues. Here the CDR3 DNA reads TGTGCCAGCAGTTACCGGACCGCCGTAGTGTACGAGCAGTACTTC. It codes for CASSYRTAVVYEQYF.

This clonotype was seen many times. This sequence joins TRBV19 and TRBJ2-6; either TRBD1 or TRBD2 may fit D (6 bases each). This CDR3 comprises 15 residues. Germline V CDR1 and CDR2: LNHDA, SQIVND (reference sequence). Trimming left V 6 bases short and J 1 base short, with 10 bases between. DNA of the CDR3: TGTGCCAGTAGGCAGGGGAGGTCTGGGGCCAACGTCCTGACTTTC. Amino acids: CASRQGRSGANVLTF.

There are many counts of this clonotype. This chain links TRBV7-9 with TRBJ2-4; tentatively, D is TRBD1 (6 bases). The CDR3 loop spans 14 amino acids. Trimming cost V 5 bases and J 0 bases, with 8 bases left between them. Per germline, CDR1 SEHNR and CDR2 FQNEAQ (reference sequence). The CDR3 DNA sequence: TGTGCCAGCAGCATGGACAGAGCCAAAAACATTCAGTACTTC. It translates to CASSMDRAKNIQYF.

This clonotype has a count of ten or more. This chain links TRBV9 with TRBJ1-2; D may be TRBD1 (5 bases). CDR3 size: 15 residues. The V gene's germline CDR1 is SGDLS and CDR2 YYNGEE. V shed 3 bases and J shed 3 bases, with 15 bases lying between them. The CDR3 DNA is TGTGCCAGCAGCGGTGGACAAACGGGCCACTATGGCTACACCTTC. This gives the protein CASSGGQTGHYGYTF.

This clonotype appeared many times. The chain couples TRBV27 to TRBJ2-7; the D gene could be TRBD1 or TRBD2 (7 bases each). The CDR3 loop spans 16 amino acids. The V end lost 0 bases, the J end lost 3 bases, and 15 bases lay between the germline ends. Germline loops: CDR1 MNHEY, CDR2 SMNVEV (reference sequence). CDR3 nucleotide sequence: TGTGCCAGCAGTTTATCCGCAGGGGGGGGATACTACGAGCAGTACGTC. This codes for CASSLSAGGGYYEQYV.

V usage is TRBV20-1 and J usage is TRBJ1-1, with TRBD1 matching 7 bases. Trimming took 6 bases from V and 8 from J; bases not matched to a gene: 15. This CDR3 comprises 14 residues. Germline CDR1 is DFQATT and CDR2 is SNEGSKA (reference sequence). This chain's CDR3 is CSAPPTGIPKEAFF. DNA for the CDR3: TGCAGTGCACCCCCGACAGGGATCCCCAAGGAAGCTTTCTTT.

This clonotype was found many times. V and J are TRBV12-3 or TRBV12-4 and TRBJ1-1, with TRBD1 matching 10 bases. J was trimmed by 12 bases and V by 6 bases; bases with no gene match: 7. The CDR3 runs 12 residues. CDR3 DNA sequence: TGTGCCAGCAGCACGGACAGGGGGAGCCCTTTCTTT. Translated: CASSTDRGSPFF.

V and J are TRBV7-9 and TRBJ2-7; the match to TRBD1 covers 10 bases. The CDR3 sequence is 16 residues long. The V segment lost 7 bases and the J segment 2 bases; nucleotides outside the gene matches: 11. Germline V gene sequence: CDR1 SEHNR, CDR2 FQNEAQ (reference sequence). The CDR3 nucleotides are TGTGCCAGCACCTTCCCCCCGGGACAGGGGCCCTACGAGCAGTACTTC. Its translation is CASTFPPGQGPYEQYF.

This clonotype was detected many times. The CDR3, as DNA: TGTGCCAGCAGCTTGGAACAGTTCCCCACCGGGGAGCTGTTTTTT. This encodes CASSLEQFPTGELFF. The chain carries TRBV5-5 and TRBJ2-2, with D uncertain. Looked up from germline, CDR1 is SGHKS and CDR2 is YYEKEE (reference sequence). Trimming cost V 0 bases and J 4 bases, with 10 bases left between them. The CDR3 has 15 residues.

Ten or more counts support this clonotype. The gene calls are TRBV5-1 and TRBJ2-1; D remains unclear. The V gene's germline CDR1 is SGHRS and CDR2 YFSETQ. V was shortened by 4 bases and J by 5 bases, with 13 bases between the two germline ends. The CDR3 loop spans 14 amino acids. In nucleotides, the CDR3 is TGCGCCAGCAGCCAGGCACGGACCCACAATGAGCAGTTCTTC. Its translation is CASSQARTHNEQFF.

This clonotype was seen ten or more times. J is TRBJ1-6 and V is TRBV20-1; TRBD1 matches at 9 bases. Germline V gene data show CDR1 as DFQATT and CDR2 as SNEGSKA (reference sequence). V dropped 2 bases and J dropped 8; count of bases not matched to a gene: 7. CDR3 length: 15 amino acids. CDR3 coding DNA: TGCAGTGCTAGATCGGACAGGGGTGAGCATTCACCCCTCCACTTT. It is translated as CSARSDRGEHSPLHF.

This clonotype was picked up many times. V and J are TRBV11-2 and TRBJ2-5, with D unclear. The CDR3 contains 13 residues. V was trimmed by 6 bases and J by 5 bases, leaving 13 bases between them. CDR1 and CDR2 from the germline V gene are SGHAT and FQNNGV. CDR3 DNA: TGTGCCAGCAGACCCCATTGGCGTGAGACCCAGTACTTC. As protein: CASRPHWRETQYF.

This clonotype was detected only a few times. This chain connects TRBV12-3 or TRBV12-4 to TRBJ1-2; D not resolved. The CDR3 is made up of 12 amino acids. V gave up 1 base and J gave up 10 bases, with 10 bases separating them. CDR3 in DNA: TGTGCCAGCAGTTTAGTTTCTCGAGACTACACCTTC. Amino acids: CASSLVSRDYTF.

This clonotype has at least ten counts. The chain couples TRBV7-2 to TRBJ2-3; 7 bases fit TRBD1. V lost 4 bases to trimming and J lost 7 bases; unmatched junction nucleotides: 11. Per the germline V gene, CDR1 is SGHTA and CDR2 is FQGNSA. The CDR3 has 15 residues. Here the CDR3 reads CASSSGQVDRYTQYF. In DNA form, the CDR3 reads TGTGCCAGCAGCTCTGGACAGGTGGATAGGTATACGCAGTATTTT.

This chain uses TRBV2 with TRBJ1-5; tentatively, D is TRBD1 (5 bases). This CDR3 spans 15 amino acids. In germline, CDR1 is SNHLY, CDR2 FYNNEI. Trimming took off 4 bases at V and 7 bases at J, with 17 bases between the two ends. The CDR3 DNA follows: TGTGCCAGCAGTGGAGCCGTGAGGGGATGGCAGCCCCAGCATTTT. Translation gives CASSGAVRGWQPQHF.

This clonotype was picked up many times. Because the CDR3's place on the DNA is in doubt, the DNA is left out and the CDR3 is given as listed by TCRdb. This sequence joins TRBV12-3 or TRBV12-4 and TRBJ1-2; TRBD1, as called in the table, went unchecked against the DNA. The length of the CDR3 is 12 amino acids, counting both ends. CDR3 residues: CASSWGQGADTF.

Many counts were recorded for this clonotype. CDR3 nucleotides: TGTGCCAGCAGTGAAGCGCTTACAGCCACTGAAGCTTTCTTT. Amino acids: CASSEALTATEAFF. The chain couples TRBV2 to TRBJ1-1; D ambiguous. From germline, CDR1 is SNHLY and CDR2 FYNNEI. This CDR3 comprises 14 residues. V shed 0 bases and J shed 4 bases, with 9 bases lying between them.

The sample holds many counts of this clonotype. The rearrangement uses TRBV29-1 and TRBJ2-1; 9 bases agree with TRBD1. This CDR3 comprises 13 residues. J gave up 7 bases and V 3 bases, and 4 bases lay outside the gene matches. Germline V gene sequence: CDR1 SQVTM, CDR2 ANQGSEA. The CDR3 DNA is TGCAGCGTTGAGGGGACAGGGACTAATGAGCAGTTCTTC. The encoded protein is CSVEGTGTNEQFF.